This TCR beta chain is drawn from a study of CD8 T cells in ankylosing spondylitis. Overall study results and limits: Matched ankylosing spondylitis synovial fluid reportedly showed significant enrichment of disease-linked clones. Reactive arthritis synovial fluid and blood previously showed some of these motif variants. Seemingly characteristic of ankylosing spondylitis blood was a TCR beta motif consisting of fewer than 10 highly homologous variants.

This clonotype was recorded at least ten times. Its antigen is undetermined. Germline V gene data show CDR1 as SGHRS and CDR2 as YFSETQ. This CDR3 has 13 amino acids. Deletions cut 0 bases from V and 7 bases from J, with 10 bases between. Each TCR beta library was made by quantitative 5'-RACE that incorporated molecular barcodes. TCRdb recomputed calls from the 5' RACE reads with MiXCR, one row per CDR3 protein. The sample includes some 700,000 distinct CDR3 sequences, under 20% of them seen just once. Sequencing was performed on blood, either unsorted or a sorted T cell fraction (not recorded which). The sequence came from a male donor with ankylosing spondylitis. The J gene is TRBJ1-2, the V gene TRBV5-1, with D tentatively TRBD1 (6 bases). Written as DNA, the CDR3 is TGCGCCAGCAGCTTGGAGGGGGGACCTGGCTACACCTTC. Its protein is CASSLEGGPGYTF.